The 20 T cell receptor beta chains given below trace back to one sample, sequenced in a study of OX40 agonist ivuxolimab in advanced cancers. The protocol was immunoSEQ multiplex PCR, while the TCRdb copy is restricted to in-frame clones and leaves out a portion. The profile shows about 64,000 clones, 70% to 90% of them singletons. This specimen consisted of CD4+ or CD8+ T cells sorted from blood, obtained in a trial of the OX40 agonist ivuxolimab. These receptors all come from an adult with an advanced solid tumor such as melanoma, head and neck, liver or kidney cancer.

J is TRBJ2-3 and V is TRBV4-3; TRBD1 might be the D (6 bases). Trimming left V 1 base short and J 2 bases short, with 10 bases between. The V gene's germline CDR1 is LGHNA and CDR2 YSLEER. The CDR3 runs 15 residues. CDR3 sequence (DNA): TGCGCCAGCAGCCAAGGAACAGGGAACACAGATACGCAGTATTTT. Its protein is CASSQGTGNTDTQYF.

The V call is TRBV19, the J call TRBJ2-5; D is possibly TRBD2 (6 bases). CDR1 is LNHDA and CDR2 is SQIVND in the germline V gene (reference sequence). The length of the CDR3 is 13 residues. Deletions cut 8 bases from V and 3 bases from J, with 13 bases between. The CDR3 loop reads CASRGTGEETQYF. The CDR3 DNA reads TGTGCCAGTCGAGGGACTGGAGAAGAGACCCAGTACTTC.

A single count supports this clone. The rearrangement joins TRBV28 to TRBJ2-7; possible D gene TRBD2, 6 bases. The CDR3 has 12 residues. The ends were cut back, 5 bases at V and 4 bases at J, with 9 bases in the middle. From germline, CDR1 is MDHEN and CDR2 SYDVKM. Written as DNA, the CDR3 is TGTGCCAGCAGTCTACGGGGGTACGAGCAGTACTTC. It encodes CASSLRGYEQYF.

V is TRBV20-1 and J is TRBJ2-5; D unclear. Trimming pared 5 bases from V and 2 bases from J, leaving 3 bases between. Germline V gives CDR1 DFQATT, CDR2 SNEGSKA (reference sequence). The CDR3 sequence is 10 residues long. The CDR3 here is CSAVQETQYF. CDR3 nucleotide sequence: TGCAGTGCTGTTCAAGAGACCCAGTACTTC.

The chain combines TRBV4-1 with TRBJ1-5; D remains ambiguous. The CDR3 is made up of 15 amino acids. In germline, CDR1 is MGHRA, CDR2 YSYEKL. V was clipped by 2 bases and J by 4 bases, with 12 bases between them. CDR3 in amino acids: CASSQNIGGNQPQHF. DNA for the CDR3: TGCGCCAGCAGCCAAAACATCGGCGGGAATCAGCCCCAGCATTTT.

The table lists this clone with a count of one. For the CDR3, the DNA is TGTGCCAGCAGTGGGGGGACAGGGGATTGGAAACTGTTTTTT. The encoded protein is CASSGGTGDWKLFF. The chain employs TRBV6-5 and TRBJ1-4; the match to TRBD1 covers 10 bases. CDR1 and CDR2 (germline): MNHEY, SVGAGI. CDR3 length: 14 amino acids. V shed 5 bases, J shed 11 bases, and the junction held 8 bases outside the gene matches.

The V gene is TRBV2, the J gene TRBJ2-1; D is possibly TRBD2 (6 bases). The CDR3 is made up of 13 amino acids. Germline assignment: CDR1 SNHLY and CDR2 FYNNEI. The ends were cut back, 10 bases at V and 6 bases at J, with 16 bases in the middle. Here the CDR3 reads CATSGAGLNEQFF. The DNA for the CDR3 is TGTGCCACCTCCGGAGCGGGCCTCAATGAGCAGTTCTTC.

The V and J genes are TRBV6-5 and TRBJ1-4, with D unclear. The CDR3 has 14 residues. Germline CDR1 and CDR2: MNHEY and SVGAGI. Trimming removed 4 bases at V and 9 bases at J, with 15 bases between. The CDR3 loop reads CASSSPPKDQKLFF. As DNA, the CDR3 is TGTGCCAGCAGTTCCCCCCCTAAGGACCAAAAACTGTTTTTT.

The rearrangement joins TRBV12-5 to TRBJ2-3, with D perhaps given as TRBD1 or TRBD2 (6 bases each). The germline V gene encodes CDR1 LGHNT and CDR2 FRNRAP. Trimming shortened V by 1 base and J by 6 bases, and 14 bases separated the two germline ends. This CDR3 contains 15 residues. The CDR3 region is CASGLGQSGADTQYF. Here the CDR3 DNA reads TGTGCTAGTGGTTTGGGACAGTCGGGGGCGGATACGCAGTATTTT.

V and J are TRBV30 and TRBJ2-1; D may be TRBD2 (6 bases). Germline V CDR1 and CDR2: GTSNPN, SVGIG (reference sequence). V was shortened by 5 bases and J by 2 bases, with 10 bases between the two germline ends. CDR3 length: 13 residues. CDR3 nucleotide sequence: TGTGCCTGGTCGGAGGGGCCCTACAATGAGCAGTTCTTC. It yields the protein CAWSEGPYNEQFF.

CDR3 sequence: CASSFIGRMNTEAFF. CDR3 coding DNA: TGTGCCAGCAGTTTTATCGGAAGAATGAACACTGAAGCTTTCTTT. This chain uses TRBV27 with TRBJ1-1; the D is unclear. The CDR3 has 15 amino acids. Germline V gene data show CDR1 as MNHEY and CDR2 as SMNVEV (reference sequence). V was cut by 3 bases and J by 0 bases, with 11 bases left in between.

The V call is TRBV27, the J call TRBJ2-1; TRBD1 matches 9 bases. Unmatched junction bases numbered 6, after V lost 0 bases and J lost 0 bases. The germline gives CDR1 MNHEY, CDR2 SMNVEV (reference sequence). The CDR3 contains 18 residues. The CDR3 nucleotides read TGTGCCAGCAGTTTATCCGGGACAGGGTGGGACTCCTACAATGAGCAGTTCTTC. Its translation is CASSLSGTGWDSYNEQFF.

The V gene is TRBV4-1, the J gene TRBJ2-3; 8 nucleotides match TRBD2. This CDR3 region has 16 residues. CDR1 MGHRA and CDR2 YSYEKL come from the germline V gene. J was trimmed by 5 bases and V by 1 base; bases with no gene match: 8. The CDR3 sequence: CASSQVRQAGGDTQYF. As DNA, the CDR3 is TGCGCCAGCAGCCAAGTAAGGCAGGCGGGGGGAGATACGCAGTATTTT.

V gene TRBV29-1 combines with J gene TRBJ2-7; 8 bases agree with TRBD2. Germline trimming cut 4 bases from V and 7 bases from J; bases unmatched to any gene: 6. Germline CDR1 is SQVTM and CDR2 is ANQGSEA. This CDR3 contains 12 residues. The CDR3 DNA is TGCAGCGTTGCCGCGGCGGGGGGAGAGCAGTACTTC. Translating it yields CSVAAAGGEQYF.

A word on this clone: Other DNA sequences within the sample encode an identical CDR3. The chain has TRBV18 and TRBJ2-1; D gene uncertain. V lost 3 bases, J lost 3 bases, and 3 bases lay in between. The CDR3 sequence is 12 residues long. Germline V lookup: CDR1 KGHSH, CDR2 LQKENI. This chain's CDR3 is CASSPGYNEQFF. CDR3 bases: TGTGCCAGCTCACCTGGCTACAATGAGCAGTTCTTC.

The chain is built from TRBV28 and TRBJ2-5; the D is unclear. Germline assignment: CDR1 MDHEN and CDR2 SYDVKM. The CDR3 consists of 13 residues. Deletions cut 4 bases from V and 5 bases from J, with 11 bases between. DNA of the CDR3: TGTGCCAGCAGTTCCTCTTCTTGGGAGACCCAGTACTTC. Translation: CASSSSSWETQYF.

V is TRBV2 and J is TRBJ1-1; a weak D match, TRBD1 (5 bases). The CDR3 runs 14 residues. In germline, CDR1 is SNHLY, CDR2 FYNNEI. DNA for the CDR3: TGTGCAGCACAGGCCCAGGGTGGGTACACTGAAGCTTTCTTT. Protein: CAAQAQGGYTEAFF.

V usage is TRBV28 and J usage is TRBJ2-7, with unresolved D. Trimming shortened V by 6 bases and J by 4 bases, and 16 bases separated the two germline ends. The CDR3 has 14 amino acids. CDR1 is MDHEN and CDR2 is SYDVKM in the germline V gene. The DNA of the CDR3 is TGTGCCAGCAGCCCGGCAGGAACAGAATACGAGCAGTACTTC. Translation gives CASSPAGTEYEQYF.

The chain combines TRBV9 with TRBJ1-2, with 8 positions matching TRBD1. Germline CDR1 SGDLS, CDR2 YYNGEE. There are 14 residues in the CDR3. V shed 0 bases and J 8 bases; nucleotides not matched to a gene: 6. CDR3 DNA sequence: TGTGCCAGCAGCGTAGCCACAGGGGGTGGGGGCTACACCTTC. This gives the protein CASSVATGGGGYTF.

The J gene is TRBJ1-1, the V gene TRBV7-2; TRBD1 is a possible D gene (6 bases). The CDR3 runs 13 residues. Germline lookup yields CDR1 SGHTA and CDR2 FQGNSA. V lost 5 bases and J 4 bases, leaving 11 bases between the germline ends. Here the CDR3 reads CASSTGSSTEAFF. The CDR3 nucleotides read TGTGCCAGCAGCACAGGGTCCTCCACTGAAGCTTTCTTT.